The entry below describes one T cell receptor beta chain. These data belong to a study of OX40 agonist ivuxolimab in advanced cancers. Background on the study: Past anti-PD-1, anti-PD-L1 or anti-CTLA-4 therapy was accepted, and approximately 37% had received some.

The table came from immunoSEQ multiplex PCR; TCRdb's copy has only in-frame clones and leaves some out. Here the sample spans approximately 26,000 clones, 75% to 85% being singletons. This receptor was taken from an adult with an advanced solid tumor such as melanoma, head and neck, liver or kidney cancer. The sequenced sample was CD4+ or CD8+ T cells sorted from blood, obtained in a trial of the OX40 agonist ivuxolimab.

As DNA, the CDR3 is TGTGCCAGTAGTATACCGGGATACTCCTACGAGCAGTACTTC. This sequence encodes CASSIPGYSYEQYF. The chain carries TRBV19 and TRBJ2-7; D possibly corresponds to TRBD2 (5 bases). Germline V gene lookup returns CDR1 LNHDA and CDR2 SQIVND (reference sequence). Trimming took 2 bases from V and 0 from J, leaving 8 bases between them. The CDR3 has 14 residues.